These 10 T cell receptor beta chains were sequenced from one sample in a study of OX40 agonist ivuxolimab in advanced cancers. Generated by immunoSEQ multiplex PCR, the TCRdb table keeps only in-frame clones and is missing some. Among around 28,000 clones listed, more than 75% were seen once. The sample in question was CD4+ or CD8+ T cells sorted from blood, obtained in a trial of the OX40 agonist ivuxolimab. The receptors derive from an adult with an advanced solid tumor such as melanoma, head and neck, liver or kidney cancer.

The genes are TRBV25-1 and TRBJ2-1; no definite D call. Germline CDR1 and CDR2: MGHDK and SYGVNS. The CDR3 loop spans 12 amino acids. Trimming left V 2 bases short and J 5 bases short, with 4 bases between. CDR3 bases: TGTGCCAGCAGTGAACCCGACAATGAGCAGTTCTTC. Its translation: CASSEPDNEQFF.

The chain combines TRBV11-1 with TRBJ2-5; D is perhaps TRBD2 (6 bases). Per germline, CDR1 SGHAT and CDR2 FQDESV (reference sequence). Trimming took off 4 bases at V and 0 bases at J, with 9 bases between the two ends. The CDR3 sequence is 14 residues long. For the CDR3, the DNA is TGTGCCAGCAGCTCATGGGAGGACCAAGAGACCCAGTACTTC. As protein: CASSSWEDQETQYF.

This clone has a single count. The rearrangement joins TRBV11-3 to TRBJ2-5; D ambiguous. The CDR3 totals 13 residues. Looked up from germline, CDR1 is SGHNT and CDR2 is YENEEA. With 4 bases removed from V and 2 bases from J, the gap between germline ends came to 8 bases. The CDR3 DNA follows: TGTGCCAGCAGCTCTCAGTCTCAAGAGACCCAGTACTTC. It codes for CASSSQSQETQYF.

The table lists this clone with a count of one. CDR3 residues: CASSLAGRTGLSYGYTF. The CDR3 region has the DNA TGTGCCAGCAGCTTAGCCGGTAGGACAGGATTAAGCTATGGCTACACCTTC. The gene calls are TRBV11-3 and TRBJ1-2; 7 bases are a match to TRBD1. The V gene end was trimmed by 1 base and the J gene end by 4 bases; junction bases not matched to a gene: 12. This CDR3 is 17 amino acids long. Per germline, CDR1 SGHNT and CDR2 YENEEA. Combining the CDR3 with reference TRBV11-3 and TRBJ1-2 gives the whole variable domain EAGVVQSPRYKIIEKKQPVAFWCNPISGHNTLYWYLQNLGQGPELLIRYENEEAVDDSQLPKDRFSAERLKGVDSTLKIQPAELGDSAVYLCASSLAGRTGLSYGYTFGSGTRLTVV.

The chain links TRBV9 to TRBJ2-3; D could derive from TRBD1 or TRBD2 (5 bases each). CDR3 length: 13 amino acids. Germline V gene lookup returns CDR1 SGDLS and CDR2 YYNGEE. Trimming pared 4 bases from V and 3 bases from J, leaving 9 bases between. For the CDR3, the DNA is TGTGCCAGCAGCCTTGGGGGTACAGATACGCAGTATTTT. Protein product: CASSLGGTDTQYF.

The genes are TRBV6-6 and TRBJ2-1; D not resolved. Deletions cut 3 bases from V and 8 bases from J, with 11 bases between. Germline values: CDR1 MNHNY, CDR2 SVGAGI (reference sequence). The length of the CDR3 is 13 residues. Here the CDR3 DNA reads TGTGCCAGCAGTTATCGTACGGCGGATGAGCAGTTCTTC. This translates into CASSYRTADEQFF.

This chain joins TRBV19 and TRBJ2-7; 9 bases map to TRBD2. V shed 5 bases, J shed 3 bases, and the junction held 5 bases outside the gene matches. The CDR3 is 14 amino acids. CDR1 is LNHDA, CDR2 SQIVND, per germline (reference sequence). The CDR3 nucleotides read TGTGCCAGTAGTTCACGACTAGCGGTCTACGAGCAGTACTTC. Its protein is CASSSRLAVYEQYF.

CDR3: CASSLGAATEAFF. DNA for the CDR3: TGTGCCAGCAGTTTGGGCGCCGCCACTGAAGCTTTCTTT. V is TRBV27 and J is TRBJ1-1; D gene unclear. Germline values: CDR1 MNHEY, CDR2 SMNVEV (reference sequence). Deletions cut 3 bases from V and 4 bases from J, with 9 bases between. CDR3 size: 13 residues.

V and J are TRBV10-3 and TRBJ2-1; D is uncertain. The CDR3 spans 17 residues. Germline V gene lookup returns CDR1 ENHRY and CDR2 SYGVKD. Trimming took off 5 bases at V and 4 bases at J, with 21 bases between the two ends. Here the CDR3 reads CAISSQDLARSYNEQFF. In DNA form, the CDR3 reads TGTGCCATCAGTTCTCAGGACCTCGCGCGAAGTTACAATGAGCAGTTCTTC.

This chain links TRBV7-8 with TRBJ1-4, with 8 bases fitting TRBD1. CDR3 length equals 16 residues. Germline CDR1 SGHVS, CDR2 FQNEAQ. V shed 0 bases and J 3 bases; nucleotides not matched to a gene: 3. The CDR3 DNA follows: TGTGCCAGCAGCTTAGCCCCGGGACAGGCTAATGAAAAACTGTTTTTT. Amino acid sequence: CASSLAPGQANEKLFF.